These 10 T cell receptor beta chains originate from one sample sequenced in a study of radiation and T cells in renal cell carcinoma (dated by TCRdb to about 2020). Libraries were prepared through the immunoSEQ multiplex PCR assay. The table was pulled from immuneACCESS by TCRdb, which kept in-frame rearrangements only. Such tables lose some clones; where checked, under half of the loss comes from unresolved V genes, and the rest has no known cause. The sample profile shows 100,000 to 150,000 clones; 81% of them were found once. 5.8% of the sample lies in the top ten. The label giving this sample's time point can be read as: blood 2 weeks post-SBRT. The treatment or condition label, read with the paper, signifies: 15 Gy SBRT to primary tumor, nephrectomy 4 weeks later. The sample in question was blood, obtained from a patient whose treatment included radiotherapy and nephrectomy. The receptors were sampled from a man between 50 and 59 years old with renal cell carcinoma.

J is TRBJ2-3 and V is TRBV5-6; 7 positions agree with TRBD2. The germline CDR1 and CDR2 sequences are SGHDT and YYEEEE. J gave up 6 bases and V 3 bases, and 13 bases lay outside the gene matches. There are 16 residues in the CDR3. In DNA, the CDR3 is TGTGCCAGCAGCTCTGTTTTAAGCGGGAAGTCGGATACGCAGTATTTT. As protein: CASSSVLSGKSDTQYF.

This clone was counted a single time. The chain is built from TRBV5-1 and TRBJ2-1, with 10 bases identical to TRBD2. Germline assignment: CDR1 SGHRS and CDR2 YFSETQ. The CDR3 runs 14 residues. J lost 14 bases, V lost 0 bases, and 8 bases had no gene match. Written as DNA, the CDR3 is TGCGCCAGCAGCTTGGGTCTAGCGGGAGTCTTTGAGTTCTTC. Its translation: CASSLGLAGVFEFF.

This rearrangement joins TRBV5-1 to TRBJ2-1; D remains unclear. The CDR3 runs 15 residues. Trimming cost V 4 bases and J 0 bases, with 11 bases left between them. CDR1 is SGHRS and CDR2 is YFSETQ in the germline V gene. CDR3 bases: TGCGCCAGCAGCCTCGGGCTCAACTCCTACAATGAGCAGTTCTTC. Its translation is CASSLGLNSYNEQFF.

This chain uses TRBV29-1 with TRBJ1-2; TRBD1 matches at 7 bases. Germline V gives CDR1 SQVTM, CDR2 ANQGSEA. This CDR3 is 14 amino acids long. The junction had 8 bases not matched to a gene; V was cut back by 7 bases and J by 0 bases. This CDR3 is CSASTGMANYGYTF. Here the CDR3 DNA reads TGCAGCGCATCGACAGGGATGGCTAACTATGGCTACACCTTC.

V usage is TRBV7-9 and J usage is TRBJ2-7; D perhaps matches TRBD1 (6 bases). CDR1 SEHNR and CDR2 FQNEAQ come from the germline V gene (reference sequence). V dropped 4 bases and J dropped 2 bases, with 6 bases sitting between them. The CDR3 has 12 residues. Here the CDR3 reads CASSSGAYEQYF. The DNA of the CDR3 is TGTGCCAGCAGCTCAGGGGCCTACGAGCAGTACTTC.

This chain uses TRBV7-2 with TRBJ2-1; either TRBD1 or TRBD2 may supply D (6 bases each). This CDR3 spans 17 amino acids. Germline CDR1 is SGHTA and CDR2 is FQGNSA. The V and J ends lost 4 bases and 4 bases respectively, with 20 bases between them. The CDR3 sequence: CASSSPWGASAYNEQFF. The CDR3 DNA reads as TGTGCCAGCAGCTCCCCCTGGGGGGCTAGCGCATACAATGAGCAGTTCTTC.

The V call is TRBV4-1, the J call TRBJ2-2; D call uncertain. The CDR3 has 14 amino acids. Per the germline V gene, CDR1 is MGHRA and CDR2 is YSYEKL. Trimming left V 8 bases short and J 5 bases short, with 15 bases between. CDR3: CASGSVAATGELFF. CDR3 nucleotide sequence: TGCGCCAGCGGATCTGTCGCTGCGACCGGGGAGCTGTTTTTT.

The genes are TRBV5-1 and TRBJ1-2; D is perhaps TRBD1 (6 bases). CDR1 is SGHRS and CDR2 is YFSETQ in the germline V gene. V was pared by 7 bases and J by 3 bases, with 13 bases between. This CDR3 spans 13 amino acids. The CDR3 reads CASGAGGDYGYTF. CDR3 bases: TGCGCCAGCGGGGCCGGGGGCGACTATGGCTACACCTTC.

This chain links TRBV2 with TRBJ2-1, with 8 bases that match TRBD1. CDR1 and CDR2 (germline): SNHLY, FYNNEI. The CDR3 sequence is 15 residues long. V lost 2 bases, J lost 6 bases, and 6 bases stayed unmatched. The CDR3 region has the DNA TGTGCCAGCAGTGAACGGTCAGGGGGCTTCAATGAGCAGTTCTTC. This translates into CASSERSGGFNEQFF.

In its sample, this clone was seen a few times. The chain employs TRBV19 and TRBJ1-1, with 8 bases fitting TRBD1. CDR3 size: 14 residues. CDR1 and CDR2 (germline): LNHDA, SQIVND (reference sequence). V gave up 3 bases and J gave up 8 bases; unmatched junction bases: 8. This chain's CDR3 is CASSIRQGNPEAFF. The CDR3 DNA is TGTGCCAGTAGTATTCGACAGGGGAACCCCGAAGCTTTCTTT.